Shown below are 4 T cell receptor beta chains from a single sample sequenced in a study of CD8 T cells in Susac syndrome. The authors reverse transcribed roughly 0.5 to 1 ug RNA with random hexamers. TCRdb reprocessed the immunoSEQ multiplex PCR reads with MiXCR, giving one entry per CDR3 protein. The table records about 130,000 distinct CDR3 sequences, about 93% of them present only once. The sequencing input was CD4+ T cells from PBMCs. All receptors come from a human donor in good health.

The chain combines TRBV29-1 with TRBJ2-3; 12 bases fit TRBD2. Germline V lookup: CDR1 SQVTM, CDR2 ANQGSEA. The trim removed 2 bases at V and 1 base at J, leaving 1 base unmatched. The CDR3 is made up of 15 amino acids. Here the CDR3 reads CSVERLAGGTDTQYF. As DNA, the CDR3 is TGCAGCGTTGAACGACTAGCGGGAGGCACAGATACGCAGTATTTT.

This chain joins TRBV10-2 and TRBJ1-2; D ambiguous. The CDR3 extends over 14 amino acids. Trimming removed 3 bases from V and 6 bases from J, with 14 bases in between. The germline V gene has CDR1 WSHSY and CDR2 SAAADI. CDR3 loop: CASSDPSIGDGYTF. CDR3 in DNA: TGCGCCAGCAGTGACCCAAGTATCGGGGATGGCTACACCTTC.

This chain uses TRBV19 with TRBJ2-7; a possible D gene is TRBD2 (5 bases). V shed 3 bases and J shed 5 bases, with 5 bases lying between them. The germline CDR1 and CDR2 sequences are LNHDA and SQIVND (reference sequence). The CDR3 is 11 amino acids. The CDR3 DNA follows: TGTGCCAGTAGTATGGGAGACGAGCAGTACTTC. Encoded protein: CASSMGDEQYF.

The rearrangement joins TRBV29-1 to TRBJ2-7; TRBD1 agrees at 7 bases. This CDR3 region has 14 residues. V lost 1 base to trimming and J lost 7 bases; unmatched junction nucleotides: 10. The germline gives CDR1 SQVTM, CDR2 ANQGSEA. CDR3 nucleotide sequence: TGCAGCGTTGAAGCCCCCAACAGGGGTGGGGAGCAGTACTTC. Its protein product is CSVEAPNRGGEQYF.